This TCR beta chain was observed in a study of blood T cell repertoires in COVID-19. Overall study context: The United States, Italy and Spain were the sources of the acute and convalescent COVID-19 samples.

As handled by the study authors: Scientists estimated how many nucleated cells there were by amplifying reference gene primers. The method was immunoSEQ multiplex PCR; TCRdb's version includes in-frame clones alone and lacks a portion of them. The V and J calls and clone size were taken over from that table, and D and trimming were inferred from the DNA. Of roughly 130,000 clones detected, roughly 80% appear once; the ten largest clones hold 1.5% to 2%. CDR3 length: 13 amino acids. The V gene end was trimmed by 6 bases and the J gene end by 4 bases; junction bases not matched to a gene: 3. Germline assignment: CDR1 LGHDT and CDR2 YNNKEL (reference sequence).

The sequence was collected from a man aged 70 or older with acute or convalescent COVID-19. This chain uses TRBV3-1 (or the pseudogene TRBV3-2) with TRBJ2-3; 8 nucleotides agree with TRBD2. Material for sequencing was peripheral blood. The CDR3 sequence: CASRSGGADTQYF. In DNA, the CDR3 is TGTGCCAGCAGGAGCGGGGGCGCAGATACGCAGTATTTT.